The 27 T cell receptor beta chains below come from one sample, sequenced in a study of blood T cell repertoires in COVID-19. Some clones are missing from TCRdb's copy, which holds only in-frame ones; the method was immunoSEQ multiplex PCR. The repertoire holds around 700,000 clones, with about nine tenths as singletons. Material: peripheral blood. The receptors stem from a woman under 30 with acute or convalescent COVID-19.

This chain connects TRBV5-8 to TRBJ2-3, with unresolved D. CDR3 length equals 15 residues. The V and J ends lost 3 bases and 0 bases respectively, with 11 bases between them. Per the germline V gene, CDR1 is SGHTS and CDR2 is YDEGEE. The CDR3 sequence: CASSSGARSTDTQYF. Here the CDR3 DNA reads TGTGCCAGCAGCTCTGGTGCGAGGAGCACAGATACGCAGTATTTT.

This clone was counted only a few times. The CDR3: CASSQEVNNNQPQHF. CDR3 sequence (DNA): TGTGCCAGCAGCCAAGAGGTGAACAATAATCAGCCCCAGCATTTT. The chain links TRBV3-1 (or the pseudogene TRBV3-2) to TRBJ1-5; D remains ambiguous. Germline V gives CDR1 LGHDT, CDR2 YNNKEL (reference sequence). The germline V and J ends were trimmed by 0 bases and 4 bases, with 10 bases remaining between them. This CDR3 spans 15 amino acids.

In its sample, this clone was seen once. The V call is TRBV28, the J call TRBJ2-2; 11 bases agree with TRBD2. Trimming at V came to 4 bases and at J to 4 bases, leaving 5 bases not matched to a gene. From germline, CDR1 is MDHEN and CDR2 SYDVKM. This CDR3 contains 16 residues. The CDR3: CASSSGTSGLTGELFF. CDR3 in DNA: TGTGCCAGCAGTTCCGGGACTAGCGGCCTCACCGGGGAGCTGTTTTTT.

This rearrangement joins TRBV4-2 to TRBJ2-3; D not resolved. Germline CDR1 and CDR2: LGHNA and YNFKEQ. Trimming shortened V by 3 bases and J by 0 bases, and 10 bases separated the two germline ends. This CDR3 has 15 amino acids. CDR3 in DNA: TGTGCCAGCAGCCAGTACAGCCCTAGCACAGATACGCAGTATTTT. Its translation: CASSQYSPSTDTQYF.

V is TRBV4-1 and J is TRBJ1-1; D uncertain. CDR1 and CDR2 (germline): MGHRA, YSYEKL. The CDR3 sequence is 16 residues long. Trimming took 4 bases from V and 0 from J, leaving 15 bases between them. DNA for the CDR3: TGCGCCAGCAGCCCCGGATTGAGGGTGTTGAACACTGAAGCTTTCTTT. Protein sequence: CASSPGLRVLNTEAFF.

The V gene is TRBV30, the J gene TRBJ1-1; 10 bases align to TRBD1. The CDR3 covers 16 residues. CDR1 is GTSNPN and CDR2 is SVGIG in the germline V gene (reference sequence). Trimming at V came to 1 base and at J to 6 bases, leaving 11 bases not matched to a gene. CDR3: CAWSAGTGAVRAEAFF. The CDR3 nucleotides read TGTGCCTGGAGTGCGGGGACAGGGGCGGTTCGGGCTGAAGCTTTCTTT. The full variable domain, with the rest looked up from reference TRBV30 and TRBJ1-1, is SQTIHQWPATLVQPVGSPLSLECTVEGTSNPNLYWYRQAAGRGLQLLFYSVGIGQISSEVPQNLSASRPQDRQFILSSKKLLLSDSGFYLCAWSAGTGAVRAEAFFGQGTRLTVV.

This chain connects TRBV7-2 to TRBJ1-1, with no clear D. The CDR3 sequence is 13 residues long. Trimming took off 2 bases at V and 5 bases at J, with 9 bases between the two ends. The germline CDR1 and CDR2 sequences are SGHTA and FQGNSA. The CDR3 bases are TGTGCCAGCAGCTTATCCCCCACTACTGAAGCTTTCTTT. It codes for CASSLSPTTEAFF.

This chain links TRBV2 with TRBJ1-2; D is unclear. The CDR3 has 15 residues. Germline assignment: CDR1 SNHLY and CDR2 FYNNEI. The V gene lost 7 bases and the J gene lost 4 bases, with 19 bases spanning the gap. The CDR3 region has the DNA TGTGCCAGCAAAGAATGGGCAGCTAACCCCTATGGCTACACCTTC. Translated: CASKEWAANPYGYTF.

The chain couples TRBV18 to TRBJ2-7; TRBD2 is a possible D gene (7 bases). The CDR3 has 13 amino acids. Trimming pared 1 base from V and 4 bases from J, leaving 8 bases between. Germline lookup yields CDR1 KGHSH and CDR2 LQKENI. CDR3 sequence: CASSPQGGYEQYF. The CDR3 bases are TGTGCCAGCTCACCACAGGGGGGGTACGAGCAGTACTTC.

This clone has only a few counts. This rearrangement joins TRBV6-4 to TRBJ1-2, with 8 bases lining up with TRBD1. This CDR3 region has 15 residues. V lost 2 bases and J lost 7; bases outside the gene matches: 9. Germline V gene data show CDR1 as MRHNA and CDR2 as SNTAGT. The CDR3 loop reads CASSDSAGGIGGYTF. Here the CDR3 DNA reads TGTGCCAGCAGTGACAGCGCAGGGGGCATAGGTGGCTACACCTTC.

V and J are TRBV27 and TRBJ2-3; 8 nucleotides line up with TRBD2. J lost 0 bases, V lost 6 bases, and 5 bases had no gene match. The germline V gene has CDR1 MNHEY and CDR2 SMNVEV (reference sequence). CDR3 length: 15 amino acids. Here the CDR3 reads CASSRSGSSTDTQYF. The CDR3 DNA reads TGTGCCAGCAGCCGGAGCGGGAGCAGCACAGATACGCAGTATTTT.

The chain combines TRBV7-8 with TRBJ1-2, with unresolved D. The CDR3 extends over 17 amino acids. Germline V lookup: CDR1 SGHVS, CDR2 FQNEAQ. V dropped 1 base and J dropped 2 bases, with 17 bases sitting between them. In DNA form, the CDR3 reads TGTGCCAGCAGCTTAGTTCCGTTTACGGGTAGGAACTATGGCTACACCTTC. The encoded protein is CASSLVPFTGRNYGYTF.

V usage is TRBV7-2 and J usage is TRBJ1-5; D unresolved. CDR3 size: 15 residues. V lost 5 bases to trimming and J lost 0 bases, with 11 bases between them. The germline CDR1 and CDR2 sequences are SGHTA and FQGNSA. The CDR3 spells CASSLRSHSNQPQHF. The CDR3 DNA sequence: TGTGCCAGCAGCCTCCGGAGCCATAGCAATCAGCCCCAGCATTTT. Filled out from reference TRBV7-2 and TRBJ1-5, the complete variable domain reads GAGVSQSPSNKVTEKGKDVELRCDPISGHTALYWYRQSLGQGLEFLIYFQGNSAPDKSGLPSDRFSAERTGGSVSTLTIQRTQQEDSAVYLCASSLRSHSNQPQHFGDGTRLSIL.

V is TRBV6-5 and J is TRBJ2-3, with TRBD2 matching over 10 bases. This CDR3 contains 15 residues. Germline CDR1 and CDR2: MNHEY and SVGAGI. V shed 6 bases, J shed 6 bases, and the junction held 9 bases outside the gene matches. The DNA of the CDR3 is TGTGCCAGCAGGATTTTAGCGGGGGGAGGCGATACGCAGTATTTT. Amino acid sequence: CASRILAGGGDTQYF.

The DNA of the CDR3 is TGTGCCAGCAGTTTGGGGCCATTCACAGATACGCAGTATTTT. Translated: CASSLGPFTDTQYF. The genes are TRBV27 and TRBJ2-3; the D gene is possibly TRBD1 (5 bases). The CDR3 runs 14 residues. The germline V gene has CDR1 MNHEY and CDR2 SMNVEV (reference sequence). The V end was cut by 3 bases, the J end by 2 bases, with 9 bases between.

This chain links TRBV2 with TRBJ1-2; D perhaps matches TRBD1 (5 bases). CDR3 size: 11 residues. CDR1 is SNHLY, CDR2 FYNNEI, per germline. V lost 8 bases, J lost 3 bases, and 7 bases lay in between. This chain's CDR3 is CASGHDYGYTF. In nucleotides, the CDR3 is TGTGCCAGCGGACATGACTATGGCTACACCTTC.

V and J are TRBV3-1 (or the pseudogene TRBV3-2) and TRBJ1-1, with 10 positions matching TRBD1. Germline CDR1 LGHDT, CDR2 YNNKEL (reference sequence). The junction had 5 bases not matched to a gene; V was cut back by 2 bases and J by 5 bases. The CDR3 is made up of 15 amino acids. CDR3 in DNA: TGTGCCAGCAGCCAAAGGACAGGGGGGAGTACTGAAGCTTTCTTT. It is translated as CASSQRTGGSTEAFF.

This clone was seen more than once but under ten times. The chain links TRBV3-1 (or the pseudogene TRBV3-2) to TRBJ1-3, with TRBD1 as a possible D gene (6 bases). Germline CDR1 and CDR2: LGHDT and YNNKEL (reference sequence). The CDR3 runs 15 residues. V lost 2 bases and J lost 4, with 12 bases in between. In DNA, the CDR3 is TGTGCCAGCAGCCAACAGGGGTTTGAGGGAAACACCATATATTTT. This gives the protein CASSQQGFEGNTIYF.

J is TRBJ2-7 and V is TRBV29-1, with 7 bases fitting TRBD2. The germline gives CDR1 SQVTM, CDR2 ANQGSEA. The CDR3 covers 14 residues. The V gene end was trimmed by 3 bases and the J gene end by 0 bases; junction bases not matched to a gene: 5. The CDR3 loop reads CSVDAGGGSYEQYF. The CDR3 DNA sequence: TGCAGCGTTGACGCAGGCGGGGGCTCCTACGAGCAGTACTTC.

V gene TRBV9 combines with J gene TRBJ2-5; a possible D gene is TRBD2 (6 bases). The CDR3 runs 14 residues. CDR1 is SGDLS and CDR2 is YYNGEE in the germline V gene. The V and J ends lost 0 bases and 3 bases respectively, with 9 bases between them. This CDR3 reads CASSVAGGEETQYF. The CDR3 DNA reads as TGTGCCAGCAGCGTAGCGGGCGGGGAAGAGACCCAGTACTTC.

V gene TRBV7-9 combines with J gene TRBJ1-2; the D is unclear. From germline, CDR1 is SEHNR and CDR2 FQNEAQ (reference sequence). Trimming cost V 5 bases and J 5 bases, with 15 bases left between them. This CDR3 comprises 14 residues. The CDR3 nucleotides read TGTGCCAGCAGCCCGCCCGGTGGAGGTTATGGCTACACCTTC. Its protein is CASSPPGGGYGYTF.

In the case of this clone: Other DNA sequences in the same sample also yield this CDR3. This rearrangement joins TRBV2 to TRBJ2-5, with 15 bases aligning to TRBD2. This CDR3 is built from 15 residues. Germline values: CDR1 SNHLY, CDR2 FYNNEI. The ends lost 6 bases at V and 5 bases at J; junction bases unmatched: 4. The CDR3 DNA is TGTGCCAGCAGCGGGACTAGCGGGGGGAAGGAGACCCAGTACTTC. Translating it yields CASSGTSGGKETQYF.

V gene TRBV6-1 combines with J gene TRBJ1-1, with a tentative D call TRBD1 (5 bases). The CDR3 runs to 14 residues. Germline CDR1 is MNHNS and CDR2 is SASEGT. Trimming cost V 3 bases and J 2 bases, with 10 bases left between them. The CDR3 loop reads CASSEWGLNTEAFF. CDR3 nucleotides: TGTGCCAGCAGTGAGTGGGGCCTAAACACTGAAGCTTTCTTT.

The chain joins TRBV5-1 to TRBJ1-4; TRBD1 might be the D (5 bases). CDR3 length equals 15 residues. Between the trimmed V and J ends, which lost 2 bases and 0 bases, there was a span of 8 bases. Germline V gene data show CDR1 as SGHRS and CDR2 as YFSETQ. The CDR3 reads CASSFRGATNEKLFF. In DNA form, the CDR3 reads TGCGCCAGCAGCTTCCGGGGGGCAACTAATGAAAAACTGTTTTTT. The full variable domain, completed using reference TRBV5-1 and TRBJ1-4, is KAGVTQTPRYLIKTRGQQVTLSCSPISGHRSVSWYQQTPGQGLQFLFEYFSETQRNKGNFPGRFSGRQFSNSRSEMNVSTLELGDSALYLCASSFRGATNEKLFFGSGTQLSVL.

The J gene is TRBJ1-3, the V gene TRBV14; D gene unclear. This CDR3 comprises 16 residues. The V and J ends lost 3 bases and 0 bases respectively, with 12 bases between them. CDR1 and CDR2 from the germline V gene are SGHDN and FVKESK. The CDR3 loop is CASSQLIDFSGNTIYF. CDR3 sequence (DNA): TGTGCCAGCAGCCAGCTTATTGACTTCTCTGGAAACACCATATATTTT. Complete variable domain (other parts from reference TRBV14 and TRBJ1-3): EAGVTQFPSHSVIEKGQTVTLRCDPISGHDNLYWYRRVMGKEIKFLLHFVKESKQDESGMPNNRFLAERTGGTYSTLKVQPAELEDSGVYFCASSQLIDFSGNTIYFGEGSWLTVV.

The V and J genes are TRBV27 and TRBJ1-1; D not certain. The CDR3 runs to 13 residues. Trimming took 7 bases from V and 1 from J, leaving 10 bases between them. Germline V lookup: CDR1 MNHEY, CDR2 SMNVEV (reference sequence). The CDR3 spells CASKPTGNTEAFF. In DNA form, the CDR3 reads TGTGCCAGCAAGCCGACTGGGAACACTGAAGCTTTCTTT.

The CDR3 loop reads CASSHDTSGGALGSYEQYF. In DNA, the CDR3 is TGTGCCAGCAGCCACGATACTAGCGGGGGGGCCTTGGGTTCCTACGAGCAGTACTTC. This rearrangement joins TRBV5-5 to TRBJ2-7; TRBD2 matches at 13 bases. Germline V gene sequence: CDR1 SGHKS, CDR2 YYEKEE (reference sequence). V lost 4 bases, J lost 1 base, and 14 bases stayed unmatched. This CDR3 comprises 19 residues.